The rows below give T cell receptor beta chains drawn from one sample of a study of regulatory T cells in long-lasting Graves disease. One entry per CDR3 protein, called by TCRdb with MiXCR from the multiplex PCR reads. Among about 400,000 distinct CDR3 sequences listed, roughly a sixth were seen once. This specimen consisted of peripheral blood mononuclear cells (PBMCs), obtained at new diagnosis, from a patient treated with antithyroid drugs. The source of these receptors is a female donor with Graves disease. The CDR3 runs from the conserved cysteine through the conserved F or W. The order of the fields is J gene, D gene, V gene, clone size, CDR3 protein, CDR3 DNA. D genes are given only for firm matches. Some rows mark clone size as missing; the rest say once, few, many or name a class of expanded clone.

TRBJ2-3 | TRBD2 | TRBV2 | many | CASRRGTKGTDTQYF | TGTGCCAGCAGACGAGGGACTAAGGGAACAGATACGCAGTATTTT
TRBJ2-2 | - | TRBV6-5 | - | CASSYSFPSISTGELFF | TGTGCCAGCAGTTACTCGTTCCCCAGTATTAGCACCGGGGAGCTGTTTTTT
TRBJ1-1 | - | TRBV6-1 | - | CASERAEGEASF | TGTGCCAGCGAACGAGCGGAGGGTGAAGCTTCCTTT
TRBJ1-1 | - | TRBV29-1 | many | CSVVGMNTEAFF | TGCAGCGTTGTGGGGATGAACACTGAAGCTTTCTTT
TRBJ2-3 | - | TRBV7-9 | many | CASREKPDTQYF | TGTGCCAGCAGAGAAAAGCCAGATACGCAGTATTTT
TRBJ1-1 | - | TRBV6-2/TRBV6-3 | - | CASSYNFGENTEAFF | TGTGCCAGCAGTTACAATTTTGGAGAGAACACTGAAGCTTTCTTT
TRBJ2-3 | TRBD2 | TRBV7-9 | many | CASSTPRGASSTDTQYF | TGTGCCAGCAGCACGCCGCGGGGGGCATCTAGCACAGATACGCAGTATTTT
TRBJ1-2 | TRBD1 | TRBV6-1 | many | CASSNTGGSNYGYTF | TGTGCCAGCAGTAACACAGGGGGCTCTAACTATGGCTACACCTTC
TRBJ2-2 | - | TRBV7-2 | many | CASSSLGAISINTGELFF | TGTGCCAGCAGCTCCTTAGGTGCCATATCCATAAACACCGGGGAGCTGTTTTTT
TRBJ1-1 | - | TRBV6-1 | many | CASNPEGVLNTEAFF | TGTGCCAGCAACCCCGAGGGGGTCCTGAACACTGAAGCTTTCTTT
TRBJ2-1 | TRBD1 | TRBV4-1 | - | CASSHPTGSGYNEQFF | TGCGCCAGCAGCCACCCGACAGGGTCGGGATACAATGAGCAGTTCTTC
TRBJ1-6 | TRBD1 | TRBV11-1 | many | CASSSGQGTSSYNSPLHF | TGTGCCAGCAGCTCGGGACAGGGGACGAGCTCCTATAATTCACCCCTCCACTTT
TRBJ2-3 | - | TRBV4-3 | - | CASSQDTGPSTDTQYF | TGCGCCAGCAGCCAAGATACAGGACCTAGCACAGATACGCAGTATTTT
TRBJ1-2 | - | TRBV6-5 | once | CASSYSKNHGYTF | TGTGCCAGCAGTTACTCGAAAAATCACGGCTACACCTTC
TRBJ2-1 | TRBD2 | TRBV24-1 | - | CATSDLGLAINEQFF | TGTGCCACCAGTGACCTTGGACTAGCGATTAATGAGCAGTTCTTC
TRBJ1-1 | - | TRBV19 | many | CASSIGDGNTEAFF | TGTGCCAGTAGTATAGGCGACGGGAACACTGAAGCTTTCTTT
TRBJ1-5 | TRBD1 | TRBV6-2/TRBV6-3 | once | CARSPYSTGTSHQPQHF | TGTGCCCGCAGTCCCTATTCGACAGGGACTTCACATCAGCCCCAGCATTTT